The source of this T cell receptor (beta chain) is a study of blood T cell repertoires in COVID-19. This clone was seen a few times. TCRdb's table, derived via immunoSEQ multiplex PCR, lists solely in-frame clones and lacks some. In the table there are 250,000 to 350,000 clones, 85% of which are singletons. V gave up 7 bases and J gave up 0 bases, with 15 bases separating them. This CDR3 is built from 16 residues. The germline gives CDR1 SNHLY, CDR2 FYNNEI. The rearrangement uses TRBV2 and TRBJ2-2; maybe TRBD1 (6 bases). The sequence came from a woman aged 45-60 years with active or convalescent COVID-19. Specimen: peripheral blood. CDR3 DNA: TGTGCCAGCAAATCAGGGGAGAGTGCGAACACCGGGGAGCTGTTTTTT. It specifies CASKSGESANTGELFF. Full variable domain (remainder filled in from reference TRBV2 and TRBJ2-2): EPEVTQTPSHQVTQMGQEVILRCVPISNHLYFYWYRQILGQKVEFLVSFYNNEISEKSEIFDDQFSVERPDGSNFTLKIRSTKLEDSAMYFCASKSGESANTGELFFGEGSRLTVL.